This T cell receptor (beta chain) appears in the sequencing data of a study of blood T cell repertoires in COVID-19. The wider study: Samples came from the United States, Italy and Spain, spanning acute and convalescent COVID-19.

Per the study methods: Amplification of reference gene primers provided the estimated nucleated cell counts. Repertoires were generated with immunoSEQ multiplex PCR, while TCRdb's copy carries only in-frame clones and drops some. V, J and clone size were drawn from that table, and D and trimming were deduced from the DNA. The data hold 250,000 to 350,000 clones, with roughly 88% observed a single time. Patients at the Seattle site were enrolled during active infection and followed longitudinally. This clone turned up a few times. Per the germline V gene, CDR1 is SQVTM and CDR2 is ANQGSEA. This CDR3 has 12 residues. V was clipped by 3 bases and J by 1 base, with 6 bases between them.

Sequenced input: peripheral blood. The J gene is TRBJ1-1, the V gene TRBV29-1, with D uncertain. This receptor was identified in a woman aged 25 to 39 with COVID-19, enrolled during active disease. The CDR3 region has the DNA TGCAGCGTTGACAGATCGAACACTGAAGCTTTCTTT. Encoded protein: CSVDRSNTEAFF.